These T cell receptor beta chains were read from a single sample in a study of identical twins. TCRdb re-called the 5' RACE reads through MiXCR, storing one row per CDR3 protein. Here the sample spans 120,000 to 150,000 distinct CDR3 sequences, around 3.5% being singletons. The sample taken for sequencing was memory T cells sorted from blood. All receptors derive from a man between 18 and 35 years old in good health. Each CDR3 is given with its conserved first and last residue. Fields, in order: J gene, D gene, V gene, clone size, CDR3 protein, CDR3 DNA. A D gene is named only where the DNA matches it firmly. Rows give clone size only sometimes, using once, few, many, or a class for an expanded clone.

TRBJ2-5	TRBD1	TRBV3-1	many	CASSDRVQETQYF	TGTGCCAGCAGCGACAGGGTCCAAGAGACCCAGTACTTC
TRBJ2-1	.	TRBV11-1	many	CASSLGAGNEQFF	TGTGCCAGCAGCTTAGGAGCCGGCAATGAGCAGTTCTTC
TRBJ1-5	.	TRBV20-1	many	CSARDRQGVLQPQHF	TGCAGTGCTAGAGACAGACAAGGGGTGCTGCAGCCCCAGCATTTT
TRBJ2-1	.	TRBV27	medium-sized	CASSTPGPLYNEQFF	TGTGCCAGCAGTACTCCCGGGCCGCTCTACAATGAGCAGTTCTTC
TRBJ2-2	TRBD2	TRBV11-3	many	CASSYSGAGELFF	TGTGCCAGCAGCTATAGCGGGGCCGGGGAGCTGTTTTTT
TRBJ2-7	.	TRBV5-1	many	CASSLDPATAYEQYF	TGCGCCAGCAGCTTGGATCCGGCCACGGCCTACGAGCAGTACTTC
TRBJ1-5	.	TRBV7-9	many	CASSRGNAGGNQPQHF	TGTGCCAGCAGCCGCGGAAATGCGGGTGGCAATCAGCCCCAGCATTTT
TRBJ2-5	.	TRBV20-1	.	CSARVGWEDQETQYF	TGCAGTGCTAGAGTTGGGTGGGAGGACCAAGAGACCCAGTACTTC
TRBJ2-2	TRBD1	TRBV3-1	many	CASSPLRGRDTGELFF	TGTGCCAGCAGCCCACTGAGGGGGCGAGACACCGGGGAGCTGTTTTTT
TRBJ1-4	TRBD1	TRBV29-1	many	CSVEAPVRGSEKLFF	TGCAGCGTTGAAGCCCCGGTCAGGGGGTCTGAAAAACTGTTTTTT
TRBJ2-1	.	TRBV5-1	many	CASSYDRAFYNEQFF	TGCGCCAGCAGCTACGACAGAGCCTTTTACAATGAGCAGTTCTTC
TRBJ1-2	TRBD1	TRBV6-2/TRBV6-3	many	CASSPTGVYGYTF	TGTGCCAGCAGTCCGACAGGGGTCTATGGCTACACCTTC
TRBJ2-1	TRBD2	TRBV7-2	few	CASSLGPSGREKYNEQFF	TGTGCCAGCAGCTTAGGGCCTAGCGGGAGGGAAAAGTACAATGAGCAGTTCTTC
TRBJ2-3	TRBD2	TRBV5-1	many	CASSLAGAGGRTDTQYF	TGCGCCAGCAGCTTGGCCGGAGCGGGAGGGCGTACAGATACGCAGTATTTT
TRBJ1-4	.	TRBV6-5	many	CASSYTGYDEKLFF	TGTGCCAGCAGTTATACCGGATATGATGAAAAACTGTTTTTT
TRBJ2-3	TRBD2	TRBV11-2	many	CASSPGLAGADTQYF	TGTGCCAGCAGCCCGGGACTAGCGGGAGCAGATACGCAGTATTTT
TRBJ2-2	.	TRBV19	many	CASKKDPTEYGELFF	TGTGCCAGTAAGAAAGACCCGACGGAATACGGGGAGCTGTTTTTT
TRBJ1-2	.	TRBV12-3/TRBV12-4	many	CASSSRFGYGYTF	TGTGCCAGCAGTTCACGGTTCGGCTATGGCTACACCTTC
TRBJ2-4	.	TRBV19	many	CASSTLGQGLSGKNIQYF	TGTGCCAGTAGTACCCTCGGCCAGGGTCTATCAGGCAAAAACATTCAGTACTTC
TRBJ1-4	TRBD1	TRBV27	many	CASRQGASEKLFF	TGTGCCAGCAGACAGGGGGCTAGCGAAAAACTGTTTTTT
TRBJ2-7	TRBD1	TRBV7-2	many	CASSLAPGGIYEQYF	TGTGCCAGCAGCTTAGCGCCAGGGGGCATATACGAGCAGTACTTC
TRBJ2-2	TRBD2	TRBV18	many	CASSTIVAGGSGELFF	TGTGCCAGCTCAACCATCGTAGCGGGAGGTTCCGGGGAGCTGTTTTTT
TRBJ2-2	TRBD2	TRBV6-1	few	CASSGAGGNTGELFF	TGTGCCAGCAGTGGAGCGGGAGGGAACACCGGGGAGCTGTTTTTT
TRBJ1-2	.	TRBV3-1	many	CASSPAVIQGKRNYGYTF	TGTGCCAGCAGCCCGGCAGTTATACAGGGTAAACGCAACTATGGCTACACCTTC
TRBJ2-1	.	TRBV19	many	CASSIEAGGSSYNEQFF	TGTGCCAGTAGTATAGAAGCAGGGGGGAGCTCCTACAATGAGCAGTTCTTC
TRBJ2-1	TRBD2	TRBV12-3/TRBV12-4	many	CASSNPRTSGGYNEQFF	TGTGCCAGCAGTAATCCCCGGACTAGCGGGGGTTACAATGAGCAGTTCTTC
TRBJ1-3	.	TRBV18	many	CASSPPGNTIYF	TGTGCCAGCTCACCACCTGGAAACACCATATATTTT
TRBJ2-4	.	TRBV9	many	CASSSQTIGLAKNIQYF	TGTGCCAGCAGCTCCCAGACTATCGGACTAGCCAAAAACATTCAGTACTTC
TRBJ2-4	TRBD1	TRBV18	many	CASSPKGGGFQYF	TGTGCCAGCTCACCAAAAGGGGGCGGCTTTCAGTACTTC
TRBJ1-4	.	TRBV5-1	few	CASSYNPGRGNEKLFF	TGCGCCAGCAGCTACAACCCGGGACGAGGAAATGAAAAACTGTTTTTT
TRBJ2-5	.	TRBV14	many	CASSQVETQYF	TGTGCCAGCAGCCAAGTAGAGACCCAGTACTTC
TRBJ2-7	.	TRBV14	many	CASSPVPGILYEQYF	TGTGCCAGCAGCCCCGTCCCCGGGATTCTCTACGAGCAGTACTTC
TRBJ2-2	.	TRBV4-3	many	CASNGGRGRTGELFF	TGCGCCAGCAATGGGGGCAGGGGACGGACTGGGGAGCTGTTTTTT